Presented here are 30 T cell receptor beta chains from one specimen sequenced in a study of T cell responses to AZD1222 COVID-19 vaccine. The method was immunoSEQ multiplex PCR; TCRdb's version includes in-frame clones alone and lacks a portion of them. Among 250,000 to 300,000 clones listed, around 93% were seen once. This specimen consisted of peripheral blood, obtained 28 days after the second AZD1222 dose. The receptors stem from an adult who received the AZD1222 COVID-19 vaccine.

The chain couples TRBV9 to TRBJ2-7; D gene ambiguous. Trimming removed 0 bases from V and 3 bases from J, with 10 bases in between. CDR1 SGDLS and CDR2 YYNGEE come from the germline V gene. The length of the CDR3 is 14 residues. This CDR3 reads CASSVGSEGYEQYF. In nucleotides, the CDR3 is TGTGCCAGCAGCGTAGGATCAGAAGGCTACGAGCAGTACTTC.

The V and J genes are TRBV7-9 and TRBJ2-2; tentative D call: TRBD1 (6 bases). V lost 1 base and J lost 0, with 9 bases in between. The CDR3 covers 16 residues. Per germline, CDR1 SEHNR and CDR2 FQNEAQ (reference sequence). The CDR3 nucleotides read TGTGCCAGCAGCTTAGGGACAGCCGCGAACACCGGGGAGCTGTTTTTT. Translated: CASSLGTAANTGELFF.

This rearrangement joins TRBV6-1 to TRBJ1-1, with no clear D. V was shortened by 2 bases and J by 5 bases, with 9 bases between the two germline ends. Germline CDR1 is MNHNS and CDR2 is SASEGT. This CDR3 has 13 amino acids. CDR3 sequence: CASSELWRTEAFF. Here the CDR3 DNA reads TGTGCCAGCAGTGAACTATGGAGGACTGAAGCTTTCTTT.

V is TRBV5-1 and J is TRBJ2-5; a possible D gene is TRBD2 (5 bases). The CDR3 spans 15 residues. Trimming shortened V by 1 base and J by 3 bases, and 13 bases separated the two germline ends. CDR1 and CDR2 (germline): SGHRS, YFSETQ. CDR3 in DNA: TGCGCCAGCAGCTTGAGCGGATCTGGGAAAGAGACCCAGTACTTC. Translation: CASSLSGSGKETQYF.

The chain has TRBV7-9 and TRBJ1-6; D remains ambiguous. The V end lost 5 bases, the J end lost 1 base, and 12 bases lay between the germline ends. Germline CDR1 is SEHNR and CDR2 is FQNEAQ (reference sequence). The CDR3 length is 16 residues. CDR3 region: CASSPLTGSYNSPLHF. DNA of the CDR3: TGTGCCAGCAGCCCCCTCACCGGTTCCTATAATTCACCCCTCCACTTT.

The chain links TRBV6-5 to TRBJ2-2; D unresolved. The V end lost 2 bases, the J end lost 6 bases, and 10 bases lay between the germline ends. CDR1 and CDR2 (germline): MNHEY, SVGAGI. This CDR3 is 14 amino acids long. CDR3 DNA sequence: TGTGCCAGCAGTTACCTAAGAGAAGCCGGGGAGCTGTTTTTT. Encoded protein: CASSYLREAGELFF.

The gene calls are TRBV28 and TRBJ2-3, with D possibly matching TRBD2 (6 bases). Trimming pared 2 bases from V and 2 bases from J, leaving 8 bases between. Germline assignment: CDR1 MDHEN and CDR2 SYDVKM. The CDR3 sequence is 14 residues long. CDR3 loop: CASSLGGSTDTQYF. The DNA for the CDR3 is TGTGCCAGCAGTTTAGGAGGGTCCACAGATACGCAGTATTTT.

The chain uses TRBV5-1 and TRBJ2-5; 15 bases are shared with TRBD2. The CDR3 sequence is 19 residues long. Germline loops: CDR1 SGHRS, CDR2 YFSETQ. V lost 5 bases and J lost 2; bases outside the gene matches: 13. The CDR3 region is CASRGGTSGGTNLQETQYF. DNA of the CDR3: TGCGCCAGCAGAGGAGGGACTAGCGGGGGGACTAACCTACAAGAGACCCAGTACTTC.

The rearrangement uses TRBV7-6 and TRBJ2-5, with 12 nucleotides matching TRBD1. CDR3 length equals 17 residues. The V gene's germline CDR1 is SGHVS and CDR2 FNYEAQ. Unmatched junction bases numbered 7, after V lost 0 bases and J lost 5 bases. The CDR3 reads CASSLAAGTGGRETQYF. The CDR3 coding sequence is TGTGCCAGCAGCTTAGCAGCCGGGACAGGGGGCAGGGAGACCCAGTACTTC.

V is TRBV4-3 and J is TRBJ2-1, with 7 bases lining up with TRBD2. With V trimmed by 4 bases and J by 6 bases, 6 bases remained unmatched. Germline-derived CDR1 and CDR2 are LGHNA and YSLEER. CDR3 size: 14 residues. This CDR3 reads CASSPGLGLNEQFF. CDR3 bases: TGCGCCAGCAGCCCCGGACTAGGGCTCAATGAGCAGTTCTTC.

The gene calls are TRBV4-3 and TRBJ1-4; 11 positions agree with TRBD1. Per the germline V gene, CDR1 is LGHNA and CDR2 is YSLEER. The CDR3 has 15 amino acids. Losses at the gene ends were 4 bases for V and 10 bases for J; bases not matched to a gene: 8. CDR3 nucleotides: TGCGCCAGCAGCCGTCCTGGACAGGGGGCCGGAAAACTGTTTTTT. This translates into CASSRPGQGAGKLFF.

This sequence joins TRBV9 and TRBJ2-7; TRBD1 matches at 9 bases. V lost 4 bases and J lost 2; bases outside the gene matches: 7. This CDR3 has 15 residues. The germline V gene encodes CDR1 SGDLS and CDR2 YYNGEE. CDR3 bases: TGTGCCAGCAGCACTGGACAGGGGCTAGCCTACGAGCAGTACTTC. As protein: CASSTGQGLAYEQYF.

The genes are TRBV6-2 or TRBV6-3 and TRBJ2-5, with a possible D match to TRBD2 (6 bases). The CDR3 has 15 amino acids. The V gene lost 0 bases and the J gene lost 5 bases, with 13 bases spanning the gap. CDR1 is MNHEY, CDR2 SVGEGT, per germline. This chain's CDR3 is CASSYSTAGRETQYF. The DNA for the CDR3 is TGTGCCAGCAGTTACTCAACCGCGGGGAGGGAGACCCAGTACTTC.

The chain combines TRBV24-1 with TRBJ2-7; maybe TRBD1 (6 bases). The ends were cut back, 3 bases at V and 5 bases at J, with 19 bases in the middle. The CDR3 is 16 residues long. Looked up from germline, CDR1 is KGHDR and CDR2 is SFDVKD. The CDR3 loop is CATSDPRRGAFDEQYF. The DNA for the CDR3 is TGTGCCACCAGTGATCCCCGCAGGGGAGCTTTCGACGAGCAGTACTTC.

The CDR3 loop reads CASSLTSNYGYTF. CDR3 DNA sequence: TGTGCCAGCAGTTTAACCAGTAACTATGGCTACACCTTC. This sequence joins TRBV12-3 or TRBV12-4 and TRBJ1-2; D ambiguous. V lost 2 bases to trimming and J lost 1 base, with 5 bases between them. The CDR3 runs 13 residues.

Regarding this clone: Within the sample, other DNA sequences also encode this same CDR3. This chain joins TRBV7-9 and TRBJ2-7, with D possibly matching TRBD1 (5 bases). CDR1 is SEHNR and CDR2 is FQNEAQ in the germline V gene (reference sequence). This CDR3 has 14 residues. Trimming removed 1 base from V and 4 bases from J, with 11 bases in between. CDR3 nucleotide sequence: TGTGCCAGCAGCTTAGGAAGGGGATCTTACGAGCAGTACTTC. Protein product: CASSLGRGSYEQYF.

The genes are TRBV2 and TRBJ2-3, with 7 bases aligning to TRBD2. V shed 2 bases and J 4 bases; nucleotides not matched to a gene: 6. There are 15 residues in the CDR3. Germline values: CDR1 SNHLY, CDR2 FYNNEI. The CDR3 loop reads CASSENGAGADTQYF. In DNA form, the CDR3 reads TGTGCCAGCAGTGAAAACGGTGCGGGAGCAGATACGCAGTATTTT.

Here the CDR3 reads CASSVTNSPLHF. The CDR3 bases are TGTGCCAGCAGCGTCACAAATTCACCCCTCCACTTT. The chain combines TRBV7-2 with TRBJ1-6; D remains unclear. This CDR3 has 12 residues. Germline V lookup: CDR1 SGHTA, CDR2 FQGNSA. Trimming took 5 bases from V and 7 from J, leaving 6 bases between them.

V gene TRBV18 combines with J gene TRBJ2-7, with D perhaps being TRBD1 or TRBD2 (5 bases each). The V end was cut by 3 bases, the J end by 1 base, with 10 bases between. There are 14 residues in the CDR3. Germline values: CDR1 KGHSH, CDR2 LQKENI. The CDR3 loop is CASSPEGNSYEQYF. The CDR3 DNA reads as TGTGCCAGCTCACCTGAGGGGAATTCCTACGAGCAGTACTTC.

J is TRBJ1-1 and V is TRBV5-1; the D is unclear. In germline, CDR1 is SGHRS, CDR2 YFSETQ. The V and J ends lost 1 base and 0 bases respectively, with 7 bases between them. This CDR3 comprises 14 residues. CDR3 region: CASSLRRLNTEAFF. In DNA form, the CDR3 reads TGCGCCAGCAGCTTGAGGCGGTTGAACACTGAAGCTTTCTTT. Based on the CDR3 plus reference TRBV5-1 and TRBJ1-1, the full variable domain is KAGVTQTPRYLIKTRGQQVTLSCSPISGHRSVSWYQQTPGQGLQFLFEYFSETQRNKGNFPGRFSGRQFSNSRSEMNVSTLELGDSALYLCASSLRRLNTEAFFGQGTRLTVV.

V gene TRBV6-6 combines with J gene TRBJ1-2; D uncertain. Trimming shortened V by 5 bases and J by 2 bases, and 12 bases separated the two germline ends. The CDR3 loop spans 14 amino acids. Looked up from germline, CDR1 is MNHNY and CDR2 is SVGAGI (reference sequence). For the CDR3, the DNA is TGTGCCAGCAGTCATGAAGAGAGCAACTATGGCTACACCTTC. It yields the protein CASSHEESNYGYTF.

The rearrangement uses TRBV28 and TRBJ2-2; D might be TRBD2 (5 bases). This CDR3 has 13 amino acids. The V end was cut by 8 bases, the J end by 3 bases, with 10 bases between. Germline V lookup: CDR1 MDHEN, CDR2 SYDVKM. CDR3: CASGKRYTGELFF. Written as DNA, the CDR3 is TGTGCCAGCGGGAAGCGGTACACCGGGGAGCTGTTTTTT.

The rearrangement joins TRBV28 to TRBJ1-5; possible D gene TRBD1, 6 bases. The CDR3 contains 14 residues. V shed 4 bases and J shed 3 bases, with 10 bases lying between them. Germline assignment: CDR1 MDHEN and CDR2 SYDVKM. This chain's CDR3 is CASSSDSPNQPQHF. CDR3 in DNA: TGTGCCAGCAGTTCGGACAGTCCCAATCAGCCCCAGCATTTT.

The chain joins TRBV3-1 (or the pseudogene TRBV3-2) to TRBJ1-2; the D gene is possibly TRBD1 (5 bases). Germline V gene data show CDR1 as LGHDT and CDR2 as YNNKEL (reference sequence). The CDR3 runs to 13 residues. Trimming took 3 bases from V and 4 from J, leaving 9 bases between them. The CDR3 sequence: CASSQGHAYGYTF. The CDR3 DNA sequence: TGTGCCAGCAGCCAGGGGCACGCCTATGGCTACACCTTC.

Only a few counts were recorded for this clone. The chain couples TRBV28 to TRBJ2-7; D is unclear. CDR1 is MDHEN, CDR2 SYDVKM, per germline. This CDR3 is 13 amino acids long. V was trimmed by 3 bases and J by 0 bases, leaving 6 bases between them. This chain's CDR3 is CASSFSSSYEQYF. DNA for the CDR3: TGTGCCAGCAGTTTTAGCTCCTCCTACGAGCAGTACTTC.

This chain links TRBV7-9 with TRBJ1-2, with D possibly being TRBD1 (5 bases). The CDR3 is 16 residues long. The germline CDR1 and CDR2 sequences are SEHNR and FQNEAQ (reference sequence). Trimming stripped 5 bases from V and 4 bases from J, with 20 bases between. The DNA for the CDR3 is TGTGCCAGCAGCCAGAACAGTCCGGGGACGATCTATGGCTACACCTTC. Translating it yields CASSQNSPGTIYGYTF.

The chain links TRBV7-8 to TRBJ1-2; D may be TRBD1 (6 bases). The CDR3 totals 16 residues. V was cut by 5 bases and J by 3 bases, with 19 bases left in between. CDR1 is SGHVS and CDR2 is FQNEAQ in the germline V gene. In DNA, the CDR3 is TGTGCCAGCAGCCAGTCCGTCCGGGGACAAGACTATGGCTACACCTTC. It encodes CASSQSVRGQDYGYTF.

The J gene is TRBJ2-2, the V gene TRBV5-6; TRBD2 matches 7 bases. Germline V gene lookup returns CDR1 SGHDT and CDR2 YYEEEE. The CDR3 is 15 residues long. Germline trimming cut 4 bases from V and 2 bases from J; bases unmatched to any gene: 5. The CDR3 sequence: CASSQASGNTGELFF. CDR3 bases: TGTGCCAGCAGCCAAGCTAGCGGTAACACCGGGGAGCTGTTTTTT.

CDR3 bases: TGTGCCAGCTCACCCCGAGGGGACGTGAACAATCAGCCCCAGCATTTT. Translated, it gives CASSPRGDVNNQPQHF. This rearrangement joins TRBV18 to TRBJ1-5; weak D call: TRBD1 (5 bases). The CDR3 length is 16 residues. Germline values: CDR1 KGHSH, CDR2 LQKENI. Trimming removed 3 bases at V and 3 bases at J, with 15 bases between.

This chain links TRBV7-9 with TRBJ2-5; 8 bases align to TRBD2. Germline CDR1 is SEHNR and CDR2 is FQNEAQ (reference sequence). J gave up 7 bases and V 0 bases, and 1 base lay outside the gene matches. The CDR3 covers 13 residues. Here the CDR3 reads CASSLAAGGTQYF. CDR3 bases: TGTGCCAGCAGCTTAGCGGCGGGAGGGACCCAGTACTTC.